The present T cell receptor beta chain was sequenced within a study of human T cells and chemical hapten exposure. Whole-study context: Each patch test put 0.01% DPC on the upper back, and results were read at 6 days. Study-level points and caveats: Relative to controls, expanded TCRs formed significantly more large CDR3 similarity clusters.

The library tagged individual cDNA molecules with unique molecular identifiers. From the RACE reads, TCRdb called clonotypes with MiXCR, one entry per CDR3 protein. The sample lists more than 250,000 distinct CDR3 sequences, more than 6.5% occurring once. The trim removed 3 bases at V and 1 base at J, leaving 4 bases unmatched. Germline V CDR1 and CDR2: MGHDK, SYGVNS. The CDR3 has 15 amino acids. Time point meaning: pre-sensitization, week 0. Treatment reported: therapeutic diphenylcyclopropenone sensitization with weekly scalp DPC. Whole blood, unfractionated, served as the material for total RNA extraction. Points on this clonotype: Its antigen remains unknown.

This TCR derives from a woman between 40 and 50 years old with alopecia areata. Some clones in this sample may be carry-over from other donors' samples. The sequenced sample was whole blood, obtained in connection with sensitization to the hapten diphenylcyclopropenone (DPC). The chain recombines TRBV25-1 with TRBJ2-7; 9 nucleotides align to TRBD1. For the CDR3, the DNA is TGTGCCAGCAGTGAGGGGGACAGGGTGTCCTACGAGCAGTACTTC. Protein sequence: CASSEGDRVSYEQYF.